The 7 T cell receptor beta chains below all came from one sample that was sequenced in a study of a mutant IDH1 vaccine in newly diagnosed glioma. As for time point: baseline, week 1 (first vaccination visit). Regarding treatment: pre-vaccination baseline after standard-of-care therapy. Sequenced by immunoSEQ multiplex PCR; TCRdb stores in-frame clones only, minus some. This table has roughly 50,000 clones, 80% to 90% appearing once. The sequences come from PBMCs, collected from a glioma patient treated with radiotherapy, temozolomide or both. These receptors all come from a man aged 18 to 29 with glioma.

The chain joins TRBV9 to TRBJ1-4, with D perhaps matching TRBD1 (5 bases). Germline V gene lookup returns CDR1 SGDLS and CDR2 YYNGEE. The V and J ends lost 0 bases and 5 bases respectively, with 11 bases between them. There are 15 residues in the CDR3. In DNA form, the CDR3 reads TGTGCCAGCAGCGTAGGGGAGGGACGAAATGAAAAACTGTTTTTT. This encodes CASSVGEGRNEKLFF.

This chain joins TRBV7-8 and TRBJ1-2, with D hard to call. The germline V and J ends were trimmed by 5 bases and 6 bases, with 10 bases remaining between them. The CDR3 extends over 12 amino acids. From germline, CDR1 is SGHVS and CDR2 FQNEAQ. In DNA, the CDR3 is TGTGCCAGCAGCCTCGGGTACGATGGCTACACCTTC. This translates into CASSLGYDGYTF.

This clone was counted only a few times. The chain uses TRBV5-1 and TRBJ1-1; 8 nucleotides agree with TRBD1. Germline V gene lookup returns CDR1 SGHRS and CDR2 YFSETQ. The CDR3 is 13 residues long. V lost 7 bases, J lost 5 bases, and 7 bases stayed unmatched. The CDR3 here is CASRNTGGTEAFF. The CDR3 DNA sequence: TGCGCCAGCCGCAATACAGGGGGAACTGAAGCTTTCTTT.

The gene calls are TRBV5-1 and TRBJ1-2; D possibly corresponds to TRBD1 (5 bases). The CDR3 length is 11 residues. CDR1 and CDR2 from the germline V gene are SGHRS and YFSETQ. Trimming took off 5 bases at V and 10 bases at J, with 12 bases between the two ends. The CDR3, as DNA: TGCGCCAGCAGATCAGGGTGGGCCTACACCTTC. Protein sequence: CASRSGWAYTF.

The chain employs TRBV4-1 and TRBJ1-3; D may be TRBD1 (6 bases). Looked up from germline, CDR1 is MGHRA and CDR2 is YSYEKL. The germline V and J ends were trimmed by 3 bases and 1 base, with 10 bases remaining between them. The CDR3 covers 15 residues. Here the CDR3 reads CASSQNRASGNTIYF. DNA of the CDR3: TGCGCCAGCAGCCAGAACAGGGCATCTGGAAACACCATATATTTT.

The chain carries TRBV7-3 and TRBJ2-5; the D gene is possibly TRBD2 (6 bases). The CDR3 totals 13 residues. With 3 bases removed from V and 5 bases from J, the gap between germline ends came to 10 bases. The germline CDR1 and CDR2 sequences are SGHTA and FQGTGA. CDR3: CASSFGSSETQYF. The CDR3 DNA sequence: TGTGCCAGCAGCTTCGGGAGTTCGGAGACCCAGTACTTC.

This chain joins TRBV7-9 and TRBJ1-1; no reliable D call. Germline values: CDR1 SEHNR, CDR2 FQNEAQ (reference sequence). The CDR3 is 14 amino acids. The ends were cut back, 7 bases at V and 1 base at J, with 13 bases in the middle. In DNA, the CDR3 is TGTGCCAGCACCCTCAGCTACCCGAACACTGAAGCTTTCTTT. As protein: CASTLSYPNTEAFF.